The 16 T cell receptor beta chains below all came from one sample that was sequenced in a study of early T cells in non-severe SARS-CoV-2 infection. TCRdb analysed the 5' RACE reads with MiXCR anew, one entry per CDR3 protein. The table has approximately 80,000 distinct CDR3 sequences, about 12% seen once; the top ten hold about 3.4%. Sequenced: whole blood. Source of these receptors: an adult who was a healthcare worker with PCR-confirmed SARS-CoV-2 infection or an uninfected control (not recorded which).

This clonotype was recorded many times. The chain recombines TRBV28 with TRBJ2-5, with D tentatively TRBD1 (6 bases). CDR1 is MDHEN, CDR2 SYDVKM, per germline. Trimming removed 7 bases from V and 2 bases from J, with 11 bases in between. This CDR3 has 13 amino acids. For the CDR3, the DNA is TGTGCCAGCAAGGGACACCAACAAGAGACCCAGTACTTC. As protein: CASKGHQQETQYF.

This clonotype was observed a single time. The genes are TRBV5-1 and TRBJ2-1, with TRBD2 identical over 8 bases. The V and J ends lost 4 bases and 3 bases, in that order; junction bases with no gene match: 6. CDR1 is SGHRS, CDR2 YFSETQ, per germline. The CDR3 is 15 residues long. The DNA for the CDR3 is TGCGCCAGCAGCCCAGCCGGGACTAGCTACAATGAGCAGTTCTTC. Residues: CASSPAGTSYNEQFF.

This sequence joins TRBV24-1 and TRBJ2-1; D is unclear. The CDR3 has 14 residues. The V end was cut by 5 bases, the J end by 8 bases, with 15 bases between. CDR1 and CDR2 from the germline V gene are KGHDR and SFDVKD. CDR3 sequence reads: CATSVLGEGDEQFF. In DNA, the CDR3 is TGTGCCACCAGTGTTTTAGGAGAAGGCGATGAGCAGTTCTTC.

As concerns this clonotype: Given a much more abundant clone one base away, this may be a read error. As DNA, the CDR3 is TGCGCCAGCAGCCCCCAGCGGACATCCTACAATGTGCAGTTCTTC. Its translation is CASSPQRTSYNVQFF. The chain combines TRBV4-1 with TRBJ2-1; D may be TRBD1 or TRBD2 (5 bases each). Germline assignment: CDR1 MGHRA and CDR2 YSYEKL. The CDR3 extends over 15 amino acids.

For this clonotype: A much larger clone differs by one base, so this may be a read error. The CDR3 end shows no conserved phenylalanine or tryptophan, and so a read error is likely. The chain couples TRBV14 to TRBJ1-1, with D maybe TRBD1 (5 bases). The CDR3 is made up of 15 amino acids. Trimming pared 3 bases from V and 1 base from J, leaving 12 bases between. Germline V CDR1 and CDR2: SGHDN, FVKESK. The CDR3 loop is CASSHAGIPNTEAFI. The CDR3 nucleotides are TGTGCCAGCAGCCACGCAGGGATTCCGAACACTGAAGCTTTCATT.

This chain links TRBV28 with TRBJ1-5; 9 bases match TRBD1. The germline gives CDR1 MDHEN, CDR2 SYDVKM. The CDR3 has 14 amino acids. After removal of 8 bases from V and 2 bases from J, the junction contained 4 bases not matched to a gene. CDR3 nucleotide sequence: TGTGCCAGCTGCCGACAGGGGGGCAATCAGCCCCAGCATTTT. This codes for CASCRQGGNQPQHF.

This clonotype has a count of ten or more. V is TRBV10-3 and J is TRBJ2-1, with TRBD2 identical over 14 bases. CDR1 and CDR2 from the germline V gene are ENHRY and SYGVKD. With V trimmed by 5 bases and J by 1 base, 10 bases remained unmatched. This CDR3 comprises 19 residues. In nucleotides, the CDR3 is TGTGCCATCAGTAATTCCGGGACTAGCGGGAGCGATTCCTACAATGAGCAGTTCTTC. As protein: CAISNSGTSGSDSYNEQFF.

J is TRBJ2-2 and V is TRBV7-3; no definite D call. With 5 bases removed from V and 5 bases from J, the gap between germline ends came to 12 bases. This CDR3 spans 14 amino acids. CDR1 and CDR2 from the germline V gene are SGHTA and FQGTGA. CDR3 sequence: CASSLYRETGELFF. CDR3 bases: TGTGCCAGCAGCCTTTACCGAGAGACCGGGGAGCTGTTTTTT.

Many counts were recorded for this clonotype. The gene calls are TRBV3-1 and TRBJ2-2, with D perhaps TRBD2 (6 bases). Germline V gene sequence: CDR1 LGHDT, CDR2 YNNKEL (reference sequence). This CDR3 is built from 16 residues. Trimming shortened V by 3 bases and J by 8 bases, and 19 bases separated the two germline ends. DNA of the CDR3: TGTGCCAGCAGCCATCTCACGGGAGTGGGTCAGGGGGAGCTGTTTTTT. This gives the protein CASSHLTGVGQGELFF.

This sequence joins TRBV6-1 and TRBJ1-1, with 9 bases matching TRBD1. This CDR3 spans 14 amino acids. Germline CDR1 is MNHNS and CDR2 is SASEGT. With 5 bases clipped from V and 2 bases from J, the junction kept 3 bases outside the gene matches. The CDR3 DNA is TGTGCCAGCAGTCCGACAGGGGGAAACACTGAAGCTTTCTTT. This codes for CASSPTGGNTEAFF.

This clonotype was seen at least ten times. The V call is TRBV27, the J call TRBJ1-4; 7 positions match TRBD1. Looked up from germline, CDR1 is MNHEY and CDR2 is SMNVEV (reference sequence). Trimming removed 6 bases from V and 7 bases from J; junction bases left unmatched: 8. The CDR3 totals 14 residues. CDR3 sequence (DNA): TGTGCCAGCAGGCCTACAGGGGTTGGTGAAAAACTGTTTTTT. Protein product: CASRPTGVGEKLFF.

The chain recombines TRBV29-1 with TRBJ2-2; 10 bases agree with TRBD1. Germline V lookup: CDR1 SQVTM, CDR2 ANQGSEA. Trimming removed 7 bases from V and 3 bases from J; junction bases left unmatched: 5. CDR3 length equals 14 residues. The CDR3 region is CSAGTGVDTGELFF. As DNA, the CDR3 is TGCAGCGCCGGGACAGGGGTGGACACCGGGGAGCTGTTTTTT.

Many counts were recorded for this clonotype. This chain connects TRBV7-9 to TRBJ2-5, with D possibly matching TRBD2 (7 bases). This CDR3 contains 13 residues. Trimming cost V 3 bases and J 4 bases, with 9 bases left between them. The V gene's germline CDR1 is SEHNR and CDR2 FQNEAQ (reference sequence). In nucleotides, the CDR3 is TGTGCCAGCAGCTTGGGGGGGCGAGAGACCCAGTACTTC. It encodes CASSLGGRETQYF.

The CDR3 region has the DNA TGTGCCAGCAGTGGACTAGCGGGAGGGCCAGATACGCAGTATTTT. It yields the protein CASSGLAGGPDTQYF. This chain links TRBV6-1 with TRBJ2-3; TRBD2 aligns across 14 bases. The CDR3 totals 15 residues. Losses at the gene ends were 4 bases for V and 4 bases for J; bases not matched to a gene: 1. From germline, CDR1 is MNHNS and CDR2 SASEGT.

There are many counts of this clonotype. The CDR3 is CASSQDRRTSVSYEQYF. The CDR3 DNA reads TGCGCCAGCAGCCAAGATAGGAGGACTAGCGTCTCCTACGAGCAGTACTTC. The chain links TRBV4-1 to TRBJ2-7; 9 bases are a match to TRBD2. The CDR3 contains 17 residues. Unmatched junction bases numbered 6, after V lost 0 bases and J lost 0 bases. Germline assignment: CDR1 MGHRA and CDR2 YSYEKL.

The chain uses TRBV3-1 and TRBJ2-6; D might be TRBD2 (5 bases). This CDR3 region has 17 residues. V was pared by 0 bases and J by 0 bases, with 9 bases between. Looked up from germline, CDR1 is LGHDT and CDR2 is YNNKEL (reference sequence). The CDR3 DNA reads TGTGCCAGCAGCCAAGATGTTCGGGGCTCTGGGGCCAACGTCCTGACTTTC. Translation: CASSQDVRGSGANVLTF.